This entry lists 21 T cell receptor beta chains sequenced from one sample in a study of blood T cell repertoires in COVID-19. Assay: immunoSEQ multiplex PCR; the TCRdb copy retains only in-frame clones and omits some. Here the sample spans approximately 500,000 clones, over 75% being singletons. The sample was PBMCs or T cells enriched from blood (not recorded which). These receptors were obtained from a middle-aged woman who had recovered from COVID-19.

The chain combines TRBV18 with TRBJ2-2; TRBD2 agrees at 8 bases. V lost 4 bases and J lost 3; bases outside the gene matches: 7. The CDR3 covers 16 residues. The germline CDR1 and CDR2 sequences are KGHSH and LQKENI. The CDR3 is CASSHSGTPHTGELFF. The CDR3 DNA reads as TGTGCCAGCTCACATAGCGGGACACCTCACACCGGGGAGCTGTTTTTT.

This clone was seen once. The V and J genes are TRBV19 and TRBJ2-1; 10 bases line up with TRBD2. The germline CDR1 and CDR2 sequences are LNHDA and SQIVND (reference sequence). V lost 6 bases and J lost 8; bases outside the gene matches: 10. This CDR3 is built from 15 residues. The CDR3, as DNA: TGTGCCAGTAGGGATAGCGGGAGGTGGAGGGATGAGCAGTTCTTC. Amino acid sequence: CASRDSGRWRDEQFF.

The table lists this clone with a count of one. The DNA for the CDR3 is TGTGCCAGCAGCTTAGGGCCCATCACGGAAGCTTTCTTT. Its protein is CASSLGPITEAFF. The chain employs TRBV7-9 and TRBJ1-1; D gene ambiguous. The V gene lost 1 base and the J gene lost 8 bases, with 11 bases spanning the gap. This CDR3 has 13 residues. Germline V gene lookup returns CDR1 SEHNR and CDR2 FQNEAQ (reference sequence).

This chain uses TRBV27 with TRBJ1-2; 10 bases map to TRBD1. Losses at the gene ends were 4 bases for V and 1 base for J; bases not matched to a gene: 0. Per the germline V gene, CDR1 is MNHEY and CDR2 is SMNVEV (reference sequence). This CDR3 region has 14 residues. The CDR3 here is CASSWDRGNYGYTF. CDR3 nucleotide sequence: TGTGCCAGCAGTTGGGACAGGGGTAACTATGGCTACACCTTC.

The CDR3 DNA reads TGTGCCAGCAGTTTACTAGCGGCACAAGAGACCCAGTACTTC. It translates to CASSLLAAQETQYF. The chain has TRBV2 and TRBJ2-5, with 8 bases matching TRBD2. The CDR3 spans 14 residues. After removal of 5 bases from V and 2 bases from J, the junction contained 4 bases not matched to a gene. Per germline, CDR1 SNHLY and CDR2 FYNNEI.

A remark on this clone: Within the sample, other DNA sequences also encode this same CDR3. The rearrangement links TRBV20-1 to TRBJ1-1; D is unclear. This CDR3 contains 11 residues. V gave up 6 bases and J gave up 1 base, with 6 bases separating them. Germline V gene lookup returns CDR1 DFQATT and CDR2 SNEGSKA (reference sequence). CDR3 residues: CSAAANTEAFF. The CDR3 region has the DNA TGCAGTGCCGCGGCGAACACTGAAGCTTTCTTT.

The CDR3 nucleotides read TGCGCCAGCAGTGAGTTCAGAGGGAGGACTAGCGGGAGAAGCTATGAGCAGTTCTTC. Translation gives CASSEFRGRTSGRSYEQFF. This chain joins TRBV10-1 and TRBJ2-1; 13 nucleotides align to TRBD2. The CDR3 runs to 19 residues. The trim removed 1 base at V and 8 bases at J, leaving 14 bases unmatched. The V gene's germline CDR1 is WNHNN and CDR2 SYGVQD (reference sequence).

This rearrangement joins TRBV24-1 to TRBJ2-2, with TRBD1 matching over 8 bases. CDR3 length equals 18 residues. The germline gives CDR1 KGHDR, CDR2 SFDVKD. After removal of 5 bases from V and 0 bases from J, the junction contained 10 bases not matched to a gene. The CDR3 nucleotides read TGTGCCACCAGTGGCATCAAAGGACAGGGCTCGAACACCGGGGAGCTGTTTTTT. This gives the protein CATSGIKGQGSNTGELFF.

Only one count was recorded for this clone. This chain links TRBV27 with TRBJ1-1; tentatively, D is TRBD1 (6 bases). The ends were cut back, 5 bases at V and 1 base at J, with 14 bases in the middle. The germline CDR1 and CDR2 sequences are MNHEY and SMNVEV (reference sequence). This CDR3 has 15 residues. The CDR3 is CASSPPRGPNTEAFF. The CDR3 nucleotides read TGTGCCAGCAGTCCCCCCAGGGGACCGAACACTGAAGCTTTCTTT.

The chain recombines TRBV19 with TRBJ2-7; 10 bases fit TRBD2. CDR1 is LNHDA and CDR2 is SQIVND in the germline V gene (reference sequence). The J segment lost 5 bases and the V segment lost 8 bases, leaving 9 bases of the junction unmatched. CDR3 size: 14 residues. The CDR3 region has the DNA TGTGCCAGTCGGGGGCTAGCGGGAGTAGACGAGCAGTACTTC. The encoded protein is CASRGLAGVDEQYF.

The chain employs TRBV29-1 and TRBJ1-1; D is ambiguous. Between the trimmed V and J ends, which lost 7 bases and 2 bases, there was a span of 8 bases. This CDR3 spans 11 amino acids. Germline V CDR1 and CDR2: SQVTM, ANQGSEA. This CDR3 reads CSARANTEAFF. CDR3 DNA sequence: TGCAGCGCCCGAGCCAACACTGAAGCTTTCTTT.

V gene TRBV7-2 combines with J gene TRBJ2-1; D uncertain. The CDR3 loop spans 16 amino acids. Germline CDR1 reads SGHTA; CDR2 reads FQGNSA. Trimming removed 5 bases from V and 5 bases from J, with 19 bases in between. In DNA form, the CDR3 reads TGTGCCAGCAGCCCAGTCGGTGGGCTAATAGACAATGAGCAGTTCTTC. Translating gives CASSPVGGLIDNEQFF. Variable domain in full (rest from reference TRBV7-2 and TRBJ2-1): GAGVSQSPSNKVTEKGKDVELRCDPISGHTALYWYRQSLGQGLEFLIYFQGNSAPDKSGLPSDRFSAERTGGSVSTLTIQRTQQEDSAVYLCASSPVGGLIDNEQFFGPGTRLTVL.

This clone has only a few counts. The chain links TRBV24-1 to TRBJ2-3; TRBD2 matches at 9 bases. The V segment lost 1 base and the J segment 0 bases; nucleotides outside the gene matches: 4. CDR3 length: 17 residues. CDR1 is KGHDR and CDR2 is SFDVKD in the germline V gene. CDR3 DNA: TGTGCCACCAGTGATTTAGTAGCGGGAGCTAGCACAGATACGCAGTATTTT. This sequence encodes CATSDLVAGASTDTQYF.

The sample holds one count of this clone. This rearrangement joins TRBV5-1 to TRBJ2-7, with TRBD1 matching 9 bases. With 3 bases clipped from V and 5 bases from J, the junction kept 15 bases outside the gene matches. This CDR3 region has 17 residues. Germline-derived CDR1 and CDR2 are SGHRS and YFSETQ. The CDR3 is CASSWTLNRDRVHEQYF. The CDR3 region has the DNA TGCGCCAGCAGCTGGACCTTGAACCGGGACAGGGTACACGAGCAGTACTTC.

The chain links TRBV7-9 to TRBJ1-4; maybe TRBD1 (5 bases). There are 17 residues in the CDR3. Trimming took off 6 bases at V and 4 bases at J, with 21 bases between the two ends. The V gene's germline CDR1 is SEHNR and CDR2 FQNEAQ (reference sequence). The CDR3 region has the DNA TGTGCCAGCAGGGGCCGTGAGGGGCGCGGGGGTAATGAAAAACTGTTTTTT. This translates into CASRGREGRGGNEKLFF.

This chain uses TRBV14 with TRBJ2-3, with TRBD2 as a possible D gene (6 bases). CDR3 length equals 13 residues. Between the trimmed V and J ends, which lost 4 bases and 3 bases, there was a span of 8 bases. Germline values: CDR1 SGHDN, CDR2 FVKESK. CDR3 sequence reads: CASSPGTTDTQYF. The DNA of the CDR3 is TGTGCCAGCAGCCCAGGGACTACAGATACGCAGTATTTT.

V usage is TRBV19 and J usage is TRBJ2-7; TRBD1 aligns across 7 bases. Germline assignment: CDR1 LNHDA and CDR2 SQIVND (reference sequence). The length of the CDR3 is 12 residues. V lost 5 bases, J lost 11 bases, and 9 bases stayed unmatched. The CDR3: CASSLSGTAKYF. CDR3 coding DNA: TGTGCCAGTAGTCTCTCCGGGACAGCCAAGTACTTC.

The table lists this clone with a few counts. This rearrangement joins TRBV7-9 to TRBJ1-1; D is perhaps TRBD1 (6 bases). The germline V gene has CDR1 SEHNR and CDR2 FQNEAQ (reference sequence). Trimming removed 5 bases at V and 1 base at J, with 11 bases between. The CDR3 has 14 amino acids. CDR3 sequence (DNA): TGTGCCAGCAGCAAGACAGGCGCGAACACTGAAGCTTTCTTT. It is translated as CASSKTGANTEAFF.

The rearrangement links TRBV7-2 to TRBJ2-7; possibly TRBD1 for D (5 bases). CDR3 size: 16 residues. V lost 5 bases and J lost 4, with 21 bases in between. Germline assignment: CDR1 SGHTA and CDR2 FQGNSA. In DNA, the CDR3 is TGTGCCAGCAGCATCCCCCCTCAGGGATCTCTTTACGAGCAGTACTTC. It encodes CASSIPPQGSLYEQYF.

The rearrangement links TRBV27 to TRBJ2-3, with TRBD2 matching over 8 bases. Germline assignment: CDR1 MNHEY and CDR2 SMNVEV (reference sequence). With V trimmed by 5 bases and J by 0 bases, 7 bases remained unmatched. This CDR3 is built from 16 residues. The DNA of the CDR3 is TGTGCCAGCAGTCCCCTGGCGGGGGGTAGCACAGATACGCAGTATTTT. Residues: CASSPLAGGSTDTQYF.

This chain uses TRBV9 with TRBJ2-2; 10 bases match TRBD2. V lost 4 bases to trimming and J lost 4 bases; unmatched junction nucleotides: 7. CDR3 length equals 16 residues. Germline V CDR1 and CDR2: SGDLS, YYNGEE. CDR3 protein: CASSIRVAGGTGELFF. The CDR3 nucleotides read TGTGCCAGCAGCATTCGGGTAGCGGGAGGCACCGGGGAGCTGTTTTTT.